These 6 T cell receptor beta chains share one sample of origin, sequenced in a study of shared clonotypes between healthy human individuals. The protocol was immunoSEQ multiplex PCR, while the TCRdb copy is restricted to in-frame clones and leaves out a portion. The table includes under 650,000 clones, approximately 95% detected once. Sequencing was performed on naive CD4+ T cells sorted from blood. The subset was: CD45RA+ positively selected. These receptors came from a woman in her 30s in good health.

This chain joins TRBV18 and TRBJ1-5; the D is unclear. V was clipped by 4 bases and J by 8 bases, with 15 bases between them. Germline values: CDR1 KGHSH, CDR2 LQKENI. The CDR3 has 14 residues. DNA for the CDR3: TGTGCCAGCTCACATGACTCCTCCCACGAGCCCCAGCATTTT. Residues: CASSHDSSHEPQHF.

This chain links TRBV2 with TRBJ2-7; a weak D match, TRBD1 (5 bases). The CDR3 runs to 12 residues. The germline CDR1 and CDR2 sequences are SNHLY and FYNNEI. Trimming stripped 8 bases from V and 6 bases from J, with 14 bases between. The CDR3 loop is CASERGSGEQYF. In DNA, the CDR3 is TGTGCCAGCGAAAGGGGTAGTGGCGAGCAGTACTTC.

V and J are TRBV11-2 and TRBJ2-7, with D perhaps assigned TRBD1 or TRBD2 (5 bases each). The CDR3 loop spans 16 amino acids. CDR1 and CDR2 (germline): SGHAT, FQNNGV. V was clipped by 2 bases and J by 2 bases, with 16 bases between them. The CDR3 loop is CASSLWTKRGPYEQYF. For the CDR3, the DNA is TGTGCCAGCAGCTTATGGACAAAGAGAGGGCCCTACGAGCAGTACTTC.

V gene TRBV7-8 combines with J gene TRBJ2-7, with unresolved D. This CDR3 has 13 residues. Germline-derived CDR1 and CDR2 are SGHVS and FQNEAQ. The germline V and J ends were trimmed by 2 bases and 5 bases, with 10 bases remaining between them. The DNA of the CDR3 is TGTGCCAGCAGCTTACTCGGAGCAGACGAGCAGTACTTC. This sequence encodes CASSLLGADEQYF.

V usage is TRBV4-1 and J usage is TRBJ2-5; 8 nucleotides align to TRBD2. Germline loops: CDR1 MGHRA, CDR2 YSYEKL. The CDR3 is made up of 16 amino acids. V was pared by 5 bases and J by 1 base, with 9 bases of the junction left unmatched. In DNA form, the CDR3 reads TGCGCCAGCAGCACCCTAGCGGGTCCGATCCAAGAGACCCAGTACTTC. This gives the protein CASSTLAGPIQETQYF.

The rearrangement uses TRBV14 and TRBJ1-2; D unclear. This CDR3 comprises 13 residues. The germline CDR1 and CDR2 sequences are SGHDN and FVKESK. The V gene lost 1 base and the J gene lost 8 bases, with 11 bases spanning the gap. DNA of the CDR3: TGTGCCAGCAGCCAAGCGTCACAACTCGGCTACACCTTC. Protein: CASSQASQLGYTF.